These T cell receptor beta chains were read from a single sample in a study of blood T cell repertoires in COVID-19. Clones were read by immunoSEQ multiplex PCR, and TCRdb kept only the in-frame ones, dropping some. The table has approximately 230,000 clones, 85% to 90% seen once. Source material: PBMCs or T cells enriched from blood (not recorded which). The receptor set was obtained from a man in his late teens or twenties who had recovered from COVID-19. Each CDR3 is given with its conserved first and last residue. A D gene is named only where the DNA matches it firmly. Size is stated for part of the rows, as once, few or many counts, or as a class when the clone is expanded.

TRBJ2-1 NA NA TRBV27 CASRGGGYNEQFF TGTGCCAGCAGAGGGGGGGGTTACAATGAGCAGTTCTTC
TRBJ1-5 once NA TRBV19 CASRAVGRGNQPQHF TGTGCCAGTAGAGCGGTGGGGCGGGGAAATCAGCCCCAGCATTTT
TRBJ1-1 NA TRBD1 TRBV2 CASSEALRQGFDEAFF TGTGCCAGCAGTGAAGCGCTTCGACAGGGGTTTGATGAAGCTTTCTTT
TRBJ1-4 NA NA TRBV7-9 CASSPVGGGEKLFF TGTGCCAGCAGCCCTGTGGGGGGGGGAGAAAAACTGTTTTTT
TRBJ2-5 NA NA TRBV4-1 CASSQSPEETQYF TGCGCCAGCAGCCAATCGCCGGAAGAGACCCAGTACTTC
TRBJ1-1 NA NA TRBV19 CASGGGGTEAFF TGTGCCAGTGGGGGAGGTGGGACTGAAGCTTTCTTT
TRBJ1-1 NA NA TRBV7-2 CASSFTWRAMNTEAFF TGTGCCAGCAGCTTCACCTGGAGAGCCATGAACACTGAAGCTTTCTTT
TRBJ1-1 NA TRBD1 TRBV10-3 CAISENRGGGTEAFF TGTGCCATCAGTGAGAACAGGGGGGGAGGCACTGAAGCTTTCTTT
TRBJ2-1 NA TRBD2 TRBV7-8 CASSLDLLAGYISYEQFF TGTGCCAGCAGCTTAGATCTGTTAGCGGGGTACATTTCATATGAGCAGTTCTTC
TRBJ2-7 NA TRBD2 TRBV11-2 CASSPTAWREKYEQYF TGTGCCAGCAGCCCAACGGCCTGGCGGGAGAAATACGAGCAGTACTTC
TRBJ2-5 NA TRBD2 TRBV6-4 CASSDSFQREGQETQYF TGTGCCAGCAGTGACTCTTTCCAGCGGGAGGGCCAAGAGACCCAGTACTTC
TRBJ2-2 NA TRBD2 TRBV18 CASSPRDYLANTGELFF TGTGCCAGCTCACCACGGGACTATCTCGCGAACACCGGGGAGCTGTTTTTT
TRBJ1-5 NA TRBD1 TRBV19 CASSNPGTGGNQPQHF TGTGCCAGTAGTAACCCCGGGACAGGGGGCAATCAGCCCCAGCATTTT
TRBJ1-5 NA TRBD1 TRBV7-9 CASSLGGTGVNSNQPQHF TGTGCCAGCAGCTTAGGAGGGACAGGAGTCAATAGCAATCAGCCCCAGCATTTT
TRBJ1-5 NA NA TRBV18 CASSPQEAINQPQHF TGTGCCAGCTCACCCCAGGAGGCCATCAATCAGCCCCAGCATTTT
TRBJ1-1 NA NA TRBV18 CASSPREGEAFF TGTGCCAGCTCACCACGTGAGGGAGAAGCTTTCTTT
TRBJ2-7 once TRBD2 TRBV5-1 CASSGTSGNYEQYF TGCGCCAGCAGCGGGACTAGCGGGAACTACGAGCAGTACTTC
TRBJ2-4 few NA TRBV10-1 CASSAAPGAKNIQYF TGCGCCAGCAGTGCAGCGCCAGGGGCCAAAAACATTCAGTACTTC
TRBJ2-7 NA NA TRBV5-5 CASSFLPVGLGTYEQYF TGTGCCAGCAGCTTCCTTCCTGTGGGACTGGGAACCTACGAGCAGTACTTC
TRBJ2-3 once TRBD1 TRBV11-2 CASSLRTGDTDTQYF TGTGCCAGCAGCCTGCGGACAGGGGACACAGATACGCAGTATTTT